The 25 T cell receptor beta chains presented below share a single source sample, sequenced in a study of TIL therapy for anti-PD-1-resistant metastatic lung cancer. Time point reported: pre-treatment sample, taken before nivolumab and TIL therapy. This was the immunoSEQ v3 assay. The repertoire was sequenced with immunoSEQ multiplex PCR; TCRdb's copy has only in-frame clones and lacks some. In the table there are tens of thousands of clones, around 87% of which are singletons. This specimen consisted of blood, obtained at baseline. These TCRs come from a person aged 25 to 80 with non-small cell lung cancer.

This sequence joins TRBV15 and TRBJ2-3; D is unclear. The CDR3 contains 13 residues. V lost 1 base to trimming and J lost 12 bases, with 14 bases between them. Per germline, CDR1 LNHNV and CDR2 YYDKDF (reference sequence). This CDR3 is CATSRGAGGSQYF. Written as DNA, the CDR3 is TGTGCCACCAGCAGAGGGGCTGGCGGCAGCCAGTATTTT.

This rearrangement joins TRBV28 to TRBJ2-3, with 12 bases that match TRBD1. This CDR3 has 14 residues. Germline values: CDR1 MDHEN, CDR2 SYDVKM. The V segment lost 5 bases and the J segment 8 bases; nucleotides outside the gene matches: 5. Written as DNA, the CDR3 is TGTGCCAGCAGTCTCGGGACAGGGGGCGCTACGCAGTATTTT. This gives the protein CASSLGTGGATQYF.

This chain joins TRBV30 and TRBJ2-4; TRBD1 matches 8 bases. The CDR3 length is 16 residues. From germline, CDR1 is GTSNPN and CDR2 SVGIG (reference sequence). The trim removed 0 bases at V and 7 bases at J, leaving 11 bases unmatched. DNA of the CDR3: TGTGCCTGGAGTGTACGAACCAGGGGGCGAGGGAACATTCAGTACTTC. Protein: CAWSVRTRGRGNIQYF. The full variable domain, its missing parts supplied by reference TRBV30 and TRBJ2-4, is SQTIHQWPATLVQPVGSPLSLECTVEGTSNPNLYWYRQAAGRGLQLLFYSVGIGQISSEVPQNLSASRPQDRQFILSSKKLLLSDSGFYLCAWSVRTRGRGNIQYFGAGTRLSVL.

Only a few counts were recorded for this clone. The J gene is TRBJ1-5, the V gene TRBV10-3; 8 nucleotides match TRBD1. The CDR3 covers 16 residues. With V trimmed by 5 bases and J by 0 bases, 6 bases remained unmatched. Germline V gene sequence: CDR1 ENHRY, CDR2 SYGVKD. In DNA form, the CDR3 reads TGTGCCATCAGTTCCGGGACAGGTCATAGCAATCAGCCCCAGCATTTT. Translating it yields CAISSGTGHSNQPQHF.

The genes are TRBV6-1 and TRBJ1-2, with a possible D match to TRBD1 (5 bases). Germline V gene lookup returns CDR1 MNHNS and CDR2 SASEGT. This CDR3 spans 14 amino acids. V was shortened by 3 bases and J by 5 bases, with 13 bases between the two germline ends. The CDR3 here is CASSDTQGFYGYTF. The DNA of the CDR3 is TGTGCCAGCAGTGATACGCAGGGATTTTATGGCTACACCTTC.

The V call is TRBV4-1, the J call TRBJ1-6; no clear D. CDR1 and CDR2 (germline): MGHRA, YSYEKL. Deletions cut 0 bases from V and 7 bases from J, with 10 bases between. This CDR3 is 15 amino acids long. For the CDR3, the DNA is TGCGCCAGCAGCCAAGAGGACGGAGGGAATTCACCCCTCCACTTT. Translated: CASSQEDGGNSPLHF.

The chain's CDR3 is CASSLGGSPTDTQYF. The CDR3 nucleotides read TGTGCCAGCTCCCTAGGGGGGAGCCCGACAGATACGCAGTATTTT. This chain links TRBV5-6 with TRBJ2-3, with D perhaps matching TRBD1 or TRBD2 (6 bases each). The CDR3 spans 15 residues. The germline V and J ends were trimmed by 7 bases and 3 bases, with 18 bases remaining between them. Germline-derived CDR1 and CDR2 are SGHDT and YYEEEE.

This clone was picked up a small number of times. The chain uses TRBV7-8 and TRBJ2-5; TRBD2 might be the D (6 bases). The CDR3 runs 14 residues. Trimming removed 5 bases from V and 5 bases from J, with 15 bases in between. CDR1 and CDR2 from the germline V gene are SGHVS and FQNEAQ. In nucleotides, the CDR3 is TGTGCCAGCAGCCCCTCCGGGGCGGGGGAGACCCAGTACTTC. The encoded protein is CASSPSGAGETQYF.

The chain links TRBV7-2 to TRBJ1-4; a possible D gene is TRBD1 (6 bases). Per the germline V gene, CDR1 is SGHTA and CDR2 is FQGNSA. CDR3 length equals 14 residues. V lost 5 bases and J 4 bases, leaving 11 bases between the germline ends. In nucleotides, the CDR3 is TGTGCCAGCAGCCCAGACAGGAATAATGAAAAACTGTTTTTT. Translated: CASSPDRNNEKLFF.

The chain joins TRBV3-1 (or the pseudogene TRBV3-2) to TRBJ2-1, with 8 bases aligning to TRBD2. J was trimmed by 7 bases and V by 3 bases; bases with no gene match: 11. CDR3 length equals 16 residues. Per the germline V gene, CDR1 is LGHDT and CDR2 is YNNKEL (reference sequence). The CDR3 loop is CASSQKRELIGNEQFF. CDR3 coding DNA: TGTGCCAGCAGCCAGAAGCGGGAGCTGATCGGGAATGAGCAGTTCTTC.

The count of this clone is one. The chain employs TRBV5-6 and TRBJ1-2; 11 positions match TRBD1. This CDR3 is built from 16 residues. J gave up 3 bases and V 3 bases, and 7 bases lay outside the gene matches. Germline V gene sequence: CDR1 SGHDT, CDR2 YYEEEE. This chain's CDR3 is CASSSRGDRGYYGYTF. The CDR3 DNA sequence: TGTGCCAGCAGCTCCCGTGGGGACAGGGGGTACTATGGCTACACCTTC.

V usage is TRBV3-1 (or the pseudogene TRBV3-2) and J usage is TRBJ1-2; D is unclear. Trimming took 3 bases from V and 1 from J, leaving 6 bases between them. The CDR3 is made up of 13 amino acids. CDR1 and CDR2 (germline): LGHDT, YNNKEL (reference sequence). The CDR3 here is CASSHTINYGYTF. CDR3 sequence (DNA): TGTGCCAGCAGCCACACGATTAACTATGGCTACACCTTC.

The V and J genes are TRBV28 and TRBJ2-7; D gene ambiguous. Trimming stripped 3 bases from V and 2 bases from J, with 11 bases between. Germline V gene data show CDR1 as MDHEN and CDR2 as SYDVKM. The CDR3 runs to 14 residues. The chain's CDR3 is CASSLGSPAYEQYF. The CDR3 coding sequence is TGTGCCAGCAGTTTGGGGTCACCCGCCTACGAGCAGTACTTC. Supplemented by reference TRBV28 and TRBJ2-7, the full variable domain reads DVKVTQSSRYLVKRTGEKVFLECVQDMDHENMFWYRQDPGLGLRLIYFSYDVKMKEKGDIPEGYSVSREKKERFSLILESASTNQTSMYLCASSLGSPAYEQYFGPGTRLTVT.

The rearrangement uses TRBV6-6 and TRBJ2-5; D is undetermined. CDR1 MNHNY and CDR2 SVGAGI come from the germline V gene (reference sequence). The CDR3 runs to 14 residues. Trimming removed 2 bases from V and 5 bases from J, with 12 bases in between. The CDR3 coding sequence is TGTGCCAGCAGTTACGGCTCTACCGGGGAGACCCAGTACTTC. Protein sequence: CASSYGSTGETQYF.

The chain combines TRBV4-2 with TRBJ2-7; D is perhaps TRBD2 (5 bases). The germline V gene encodes CDR1 LGHNA and CDR2 YNFKEQ. The CDR3 is 16 amino acids. V shed 0 bases and J shed 0 bases, with 12 bases lying between them. In DNA, the CDR3 is TGTGCCAGCAGCCAAGAAGTAGCCGGGGTCTCCTACGAGCAGTACTTC. This codes for CASSQEVAGVSYEQYF.

The V gene is TRBV7-3, the J gene TRBJ2-1, with 9 bases aligning to TRBD2. The V and J ends lost 5 bases and 4 bases, in that order; junction bases with no gene match: 6. Germline V gives CDR1 SGHTA, CDR2 FQGTGA. The CDR3 has 15 amino acids. Written as DNA, the CDR3 is TGTGCCAGCAGCCTGACTAGCGGCCATTACAATGAGCAGTTCTTC. Translation: CASSLTSGHYNEQFF. The full variable domain, rest sourced from reference TRBV7-3 and TRBJ2-1, is GAGVSQTPSNKVTEKGKYVELRCDPISGHTALYWYRQSLGQGPEFLIYFQGTGAADDSGLPNDRFFAVRPEGSVSTLKIQRTERGDSAVYLCASSLTSGHYNEQFFGPGTRLTVL.

This rearrangement joins TRBV6-2 or TRBV6-3 to TRBJ1-2; D might be TRBD1 (6 bases). CDR3 length: 12 residues. Trimming removed 2 bases at V and 12 bases at J, with 13 bases between. The V gene's germline CDR1 is MNHEY and CDR2 SVGEGT. The CDR3: CASSYGTSINTF. DNA for the CDR3: TGTGCCAGCAGTTACGGGACATCAATAAACACCTTC.

V gene TRBV25-1 combines with J gene TRBJ1-1; possibly TRBD1 for D (6 bases). CDR1 is MGHDK and CDR2 is SYGVNS in the germline V gene. This CDR3 region has 14 residues. V was cut by 6 bases and J by 0 bases, with 11 bases left in between. CDR3 sequence (DNA): TGTGCCAGCAGCCCGGGACACTTGAACACTGAAGCTTTCTTT. Its translation: CASSPGHLNTEAFF. Using reference TRBV25-1 and TRBJ1-1 for the parts outside the CDR3, the full variable domain is EADIYQTPRYLVIGTGKKITLECSQTMGHDKMYWYQQDPGMELHLIHYSYGVNSTEKGDLSSESTVSRIRTEHFPLTLESARPSHTSQYLCASSPGHLNTEAFFGQGTRLTVV.

The V call is TRBV10-2, the J call TRBJ2-3; D unresolved. With 8 bases removed from V and 11 bases from J, the gap between germline ends came to 8 bases. The CDR3 extends over 9 amino acids. Germline CDR1 reads WSHSY; CDR2 reads SAAADI. This CDR3 reads CASGAWQYF. The CDR3 DNA follows: TGCGCCAGCGGCGCCTGGCAGTATTTT.

This chain joins TRBV12-5 and TRBJ1-2; 10 positions match TRBD1. Per germline, CDR1 LGHNT and CDR2 FRNRAP. The V gene end was trimmed by 6 bases and the J gene end by 4 bases; junction bases not matched to a gene: 11. The CDR3 is 16 residues long. CDR3 loop: CASGLAGTGAAYGYTF. In nucleotides, the CDR3 is TGTGCTAGTGGCCTTGCCGGGACAGGGGCCGCCTATGGCTACACCTTC.

This chain connects TRBV2 to TRBJ2-3, with 8 bases that match TRBD2. The trim removed 2 bases at V and 1 base at J, leaving 11 bases unmatched. Germline loops: CDR1 SNHLY, CDR2 FYNNEI. The CDR3 is 18 residues long. CDR3 nucleotide sequence: TGTGCCAGCAGTGAATCGAGTCAAAGCGGGGGCCGCACAGATACGCAGTATTTT. It specifies CASSESSQSGGRTDTQYF.

This chain connects TRBV7-9 to TRBJ2-1; the match to TRBD2 covers 7 bases. Germline trimming cut 1 base from V and 4 bases from J; bases unmatched to any gene: 4. The CDR3 has 15 residues. Looked up from germline, CDR1 is SEHNR and CDR2 is FQNEAQ (reference sequence). The CDR3 loop reads CASSLVASGYNEQFF. CDR3 nucleotide sequence: TGTGCCAGCAGCTTAGTGGCTAGCGGATACAATGAGCAGTTCTTC.

The chain carries TRBV3-1 (or the pseudogene TRBV3-2) and TRBJ1-2, with a tentative D call TRBD1 (5 bases). The CDR3 has 14 amino acids. V lost 1 base, J lost 6 bases, and 12 bases lay in between. Germline CDR1 LGHDT, CDR2 YNNKEL (reference sequence). Here the CDR3 DNA reads TGTGCCAGCAGCCAAGGAGGCAGGGCGGATGGCTACACCTTC. Residues: CASSQGGRADGYTF.

This chain connects TRBV5-5 to TRBJ1-3; D is ambiguous. The CDR3 has 15 residues. V was trimmed by 1 base and J by 2 bases, leaving 10 bases between them. Germline-derived CDR1 and CDR2 are SGHKS and YYEKEE (reference sequence). This CDR3 is CASSLSWATGNTIYF. In nucleotides, the CDR3 is TGTGCCAGCAGCTTGAGTTGGGCAACTGGAAACACCATATATTTT. The variable domain in full, with the rest retrieved from reference TRBV5-5 and TRBJ1-3, is DAGVTQSPTHLIKTRGQQVTLRCSPISGHKSVSWYQQVLGQGPQFIFQYYEKEERGRGNFPDRFSARQFPNYSSELNVNALLLGDSALYLCASSLSWATGNTIYFGEGSWLTVV.

This chain's CDR3 is CASSLRLYNEQFF. CDR3 bases: TGTGCCAGCAGCTTAAGGTTGTACAATGAGCAGTTCTTC. The J gene is TRBJ2-1, the V gene TRBV7-3, with unresolved D. CDR1 is SGHTA and CDR2 is FQGTGA in the germline V gene. The CDR3 is made up of 13 amino acids. Between the trimmed V and J ends, which lost 1 base and 4 bases, there was a span of 5 bases.